The 14 T cell receptor beta chains reported below all come from one sample, sequenced in a study of beta chain features in type 1 diabetes. Investigators reverse transcribed all isolated RNA, so they sequenced expressed TCRB transcripts. Generated by immunoSEQ multiplex PCR, the TCRdb table keeps only in-frame clones and is missing some. This table holds about 470,000 clones, approximately 28% found once. Sequenced material: naive CD4+ T cells from blood. The source of these receptors is a man aged 18-30 years in good health.

Regarding this clone: This sample also contains other DNA sequences that code for the same CDR3. This chain uses TRBV20-1 with TRBJ2-5, with D hard to call. Between the trimmed V and J ends, which lost 3 bases and 7 bases, there was a span of 6 bases. This CDR3 is 10 amino acids long. Germline V gene data show CDR1 as DFQATT and CDR2 as SNEGSKA (reference sequence). The DNA for the CDR3 is TGCAGTGCTAGGAGTGGGACCCAGTACTTC. Protein: CSARSGTQYF.

The rearrangement links TRBV29-1 to TRBJ1-1; TRBD1 might be the D (5 bases). This CDR3 region has 13 residues. Per the germline V gene, CDR1 is SQVTM and CDR2 is ANQGSEA. V lost 1 base to trimming and J lost 3 bases, with 9 bases between them. DNA of the CDR3: TGCAGCGTTGAAGTGACGGGGGACACTGAAGCTTTCTTT. This encodes CSVEVTGDTEAFF. The full variable domain, rest sourced from reference TRBV29-1 and TRBJ1-1, is SAVISQKPSRDICQRGTSLTIQCQVDSQVTMMFWYRQQPGQSLTLIATANQGSEATYESGFVIDKFPISRPNLTFSTLTVSNMSPEDSSIYLCSVEVTGDTEAFFGQGTRLTVV.

The chain couples TRBV5-1 to TRBJ2-3; TRBD1 matches at 7 bases. V lost 2 bases and J lost 1; bases outside the gene matches: 10. Germline assignment: CDR1 SGHRS and CDR2 YFSETQ. This CDR3 contains 17 residues. This CDR3 reads CASSFVGTDPRTDTQYF. CDR3 in DNA: TGCGCCAGCAGCTTTGTTGGGACAGACCCTCGCACAGATACGCAGTATTTT.

The chain carries TRBV5-4 and TRBJ2-7; TRBD1 matches 8 bases. CDR3 size: 14 residues. The trim removed 4 bases at V and 1 base at J, leaving 4 bases unmatched. Germline V gives CDR1 SGHNT, CDR2 YYREEE (reference sequence). The CDR3 bases are TGTGCCAGCAGCGGCTGGACAGGGTCCTACGAGCAGTACTTC. This translates into CASSGWTGSYEQYF.

This clone appeared a few times. This rearrangement joins TRBV7-9 to TRBJ2-7; D gene ambiguous. Looked up from germline, CDR1 is SEHNR and CDR2 is FQNEAQ (reference sequence). V was cut by 5 bases and J by 2 bases, with 13 bases left in between. The CDR3 is 14 amino acids. Here the CDR3 DNA reads TGTGCCAGCAGCCCTTGGGTAGAGCCCTACGAGCAGTACTTC. This encodes CASSPWVEPYEQYF.

The chain carries TRBV30 and TRBJ2-2; D is unclear. With 3 bases removed from V and 2 bases from J, the gap between germline ends came to 10 bases. The CDR3 consists of 14 residues. CDR1 is GTSNPN and CDR2 is SVGIG in the germline V gene (reference sequence). In DNA, the CDR3 is TGTGCCTGGAGCCTTCTCATTAACACCGGGGAGCTGTTTTTT. Residues: CAWSLLINTGELFF.

The V and J genes are TRBV7-9 and TRBJ2-3; 8 nucleotides match TRBD2. Germline trimming cut 5 bases from V and 5 bases from J; bases unmatched to any gene: 9. The V gene's germline CDR1 is SEHNR and CDR2 FQNEAQ (reference sequence). The CDR3 runs 15 residues. The CDR3 DNA is TGTGCCAGCAGCCTACAAGCGGGAGCGCAAGATACGCAGTATTTT. As protein: CASSLQAGAQDTQYF. Full variable domain (remainder filled in from reference TRBV7-9 and TRBJ2-3): DTGVSQNPRHKITKRGQNVTFRCDPISEHNRLYWYRQTLGQGPEFLTYFQNEAQLEKSRLLSDRFSAERPKGSFSTLEIQRTEQGDSAMYLCASSLQAGAQDTQYFGPGTRLTVL.

J is TRBJ1-5 and V is TRBV14, with D maybe TRBD1 (6 bases). This CDR3 has 15 amino acids. CDR1 and CDR2 from the germline V gene are SGHDN and FVKESK. The V gene lost 4 bases and the J gene lost 3 bases, with 13 bases spanning the gap. The CDR3 DNA is TGTGCCAGCAGCCCCGGAGGGGGGGTCAATCAGCCCCAGCATTTT. It translates to CASSPGGGVNQPQHF.

The chain recombines TRBV5-6 with TRBJ1-1; 9 nucleotides align to TRBD1. V dropped 2 bases and J dropped 4; count of bases not matched to a gene: 9. Germline lookup yields CDR1 SGHDT and CDR2 YYEEEE. The CDR3 runs to 16 residues. DNA for the CDR3: TGTGCCAGCAGCTTCCGGGACAGGGCTTTCGGCACTGAAGCTTTCTTT. As protein: CASSFRDRAFGTEAFF.

This clone was counted only a few times. This chain uses TRBV29-1 with TRBJ2-2, with TRBD2 as a possible D gene (6 bases). This CDR3 contains 14 residues. Between the trimmed V and J ends, which lost 7 bases and 5 bases, there was a span of 17 bases. Germline CDR1 is SQVTM and CDR2 is ANQGSEA. CDR3 sequence (DNA): TGCAGCGGCAAAGGGCCAGGGAGGACCGGGGAGCTGTTTTTT. It translates to CSGKGPGRTGELFF.

This clone showed up just a few times. V gene TRBV30 combines with J gene TRBJ2-7; 7 bases align to TRBD1. CDR1 and CDR2 from the germline V gene are GTSNPN and SVGIG (reference sequence). Trimming removed 4 bases from V and 0 bases from J; junction bases left unmatched: 9. The CDR3 length is 15 residues. Here the CDR3 reads CAWTPDRLSSYEQYF. The DNA of the CDR3 is TGTGCCTGGACCCCGGACAGGCTGAGCTCCTACGAGCAGTACTTC.

This sequence joins TRBV4-3 and TRBJ2-7; 7 bases match TRBD2. Germline CDR1 is LGHNA and CDR2 is YSLEER. The length of the CDR3 is 14 residues. V lost 1 base, J lost 4 bases, and 4 bases stayed unmatched. The CDR3 DNA reads as TGCGCCAGCAGCCAAGCTAGCGGTTATTACGAGCAGTACTTC. Translating gives CASSQASGYYEQYF.

This clone was detected only a few times. The chain is built from TRBV29-1 and TRBJ1-1; D unclear. The germline V gene has CDR1 SQVTM and CDR2 ANQGSEA. The CDR3 is 14 residues long. Trimming pared 1 base from V and 0 bases from J, leaving 9 bases between. The DNA of the CDR3 is TGCAGCGTTGAAGTAGGTGGGATGAACACTGAAGCTTTCTTT. Protein: CSVEVGGMNTEAFF.

This sequence joins TRBV7-2 and TRBJ2-7, with 8 bases aligning to TRBD2. V shed 5 bases and J 1 base; nucleotides not matched to a gene: 7. The CDR3 runs to 15 residues. Germline lookup yields CDR1 SGHTA and CDR2 FQGNSA. The DNA of the CDR3 is TGTGCCAGCAGCCCCGAGGCTAGCGGGTCCTACGAGCAGTACTTC. It codes for CASSPEASGSYEQYF. Variable domain in full (rest from reference TRBV7-2 and TRBJ2-7): GAGVSQSPSNKVTEKGKDVELRCDPISGHTALYWYRQSLGQGLEFLIYFQGNSAPDKSGLPSDRFSAERTGGSVSTLTIQRTQQEDSAVYLCASSPEASGSYEQYFGPGTRLTVT.